The 11 T cell receptor beta chains below all came from one sample that was sequenced in a study of beta chain features in type 1 diabetes. Regarding the study as a whole: Type 1 diabetes patients had TCRB CDR3s that were shorter (moderately but significantly so) in all four CD4+ subsets.

The authors reverse transcribed all of the isolated RNA, so sequencing captured expressed TCRB transcripts. TCRdb's table, derived via immunoSEQ multiplex PCR, lists solely in-frame clones and lacks some. The repertoire holds around 340,000 clones, with around 8.5% as singletons. Which antigens these TCRs recognize remains unknown. The sequencing sample was made of central memory CD4+ T cells from blood. The receptors were sampled from a young man with type 1 diabetes.

This rearrangement joins TRBV4-3 to TRBJ1-1, with 9 bases aligning to TRBD1. The CDR3 runs 15 residues. Germline CDR1 LGHNA, CDR2 YSLEER. V lost 4 bases and J lost 5; bases outside the gene matches: 8. CDR3 nucleotides: TGCGCCAGCAGCCGCCGGACAGGGGAGGGAACTGAAGCTTTCTTT. As protein: CASSRRTGEGTEAFF.

The chain has TRBV5-1 and TRBJ2-3; no clear D gene. The V end lost 3 bases, the J end lost 4 bases, and 12 bases lay between the germline ends. The CDR3 loop spans 14 amino acids. Germline V lookup: CDR1 SGHRS, CDR2 YFSETQ. As DNA, the CDR3 is TGCGCCAGCAGCTGGCAAGGTGGCGCAGATACGCAGTATTTT. This sequence encodes CASSWQGGADTQYF.

The chain joins TRBV30 to TRBJ2-3; no reliable D call. Germline V gene lookup returns CDR1 GTSNPN and CDR2 SVGIG (reference sequence). V shed 3 bases and J shed 1 base, with 2 bases lying between them. The CDR3 consists of 11 residues. CDR3 bases: TGTGCCTGGAGGGGCACAGATACGCAGTATTTT. Protein product: CAWRGTDTQYF. The full variable domain, in which reference TRBV30 and TRBJ2-3 provide the parts outside the CDR3, is SQTIHQWPATLVQPVGSPLSLECTVEGTSNPNLYWYRQAAGRGLQLLFYSVGIGQISSEVPQNLSASRPQDRQFILSSKKLLLSDSGFYLCAWRGTDTQYFGPGTRLTVL.

J is TRBJ2-7 and V is TRBV30; TRBD1 matches at 10 bases. Germline V gene lookup returns CDR1 GTSNPN and CDR2 SVGIG (reference sequence). Trimming cost V 4 bases and J 2 bases; bases outside gene matches: 5. The CDR3 runs to 14 residues. DNA of the CDR3: TGTGCCTGGAATACCGGACAGGGGGCCTACGAGCAGTACTTC. This gives the protein CAWNTGQGAYEQYF.

This clone has only a few counts. The V and J genes are TRBV5-4 and TRBJ2-4; 10 nucleotides align to TRBD1. The CDR3 loop spans 17 amino acids. Trimming at V came to 4 bases and at J to 1 base, leaving 8 bases not matched to a gene. Germline CDR1 reads SGHNT; CDR2 reads YYREEE (reference sequence). The CDR3 region is CASSPGTGARAKNIQYF. CDR3 nucleotide sequence: TGTGCCAGCAGCCCCGGGACAGGGGCGAGGGCCAAAAACATTCAGTACTTC. The full variable domain, rest sourced from reference TRBV5-4 and TRBJ2-4, is ETGVTQSPTHLIKTRGQQVTLRCSSQSGHNTVSWYQQALGQGPQFIFQYYREEENGRGNFPPRFSGLQFPNYSSELNVNALELDDSALYLCASSPGTGARAKNIQYFGAGTRLSVL.

The V call is TRBV7-9, the J call TRBJ2-5; possible D gene TRBD1, 7 bases. The CDR3 is made up of 14 amino acids. Germline assignment: CDR1 SEHNR and CDR2 FQNEAQ (reference sequence). V lost 5 bases and J lost 4, with 14 bases in between. CDR3 in amino acids: CASSTRQGGETQYF. For the CDR3, the DNA is TGTGCCAGCAGCACCCGACAGGGAGGAGAGACCCAGTACTTC.

The chain joins TRBV6-5 to TRBJ2-3; TRBD2 is a possible D gene (6 bases). Between the trimmed V and J ends, which lost 6 bases and 4 bases, there was a span of 11 bases. Looked up from germline, CDR1 is MNHEY and CDR2 is SVGAGI. The CDR3 is 13 amino acids. CDR3 in DNA: TGTGCCAGCAGCGCGACTAGAGCAGATACGCAGTATTTT. Encoded protein: CASSATRADTQYF.

This clone was counted ten times or more. The chain couples TRBV7-2 to TRBJ2-3, with 8 bases fitting TRBD2. V lost 3 bases, J lost 1 base, and 6 bases stayed unmatched. Germline lookup yields CDR1 SGHTA and CDR2 FQGNSA. The CDR3 has 16 amino acids. CDR3 residues: CASSLGKAGGTDTQYF. CDR3 DNA sequence: TGTGCCAGCAGCTTGGGCAAAGCGGGGGGCACAGATACGCAGTATTTT.

This clone has a handful of counts. The chain couples TRBV29-1 to TRBJ2-3; a weak D match, TRBD2 (5 bases). With 3 bases removed from V and 3 bases from J, the gap between germline ends came to 10 bases. CDR1 and CDR2 from the germline V gene are SQVTM and ANQGSEA. The length of the CDR3 is 13 residues. Written as DNA, the CDR3 is TGCAGCGTTGAGGGCACGGGAACAGATACGCAGTATTTT. Translation: CSVEGTGTDTQYF.

This clone was seen only once. V usage is TRBV7-2 and J usage is TRBJ2-3, with a tentative D call TRBD2 (5 bases). From germline, CDR1 is SGHTA and CDR2 FQGNSA. The CDR3 runs to 16 residues. Trimming took 4 bases from V and 2 from J, leaving 16 bases between them. The DNA for the CDR3 is TGTGCCAGCAGCTCCCGGTTGTCGGGGAACACAGATACGCAGTATTTT. Residues: CASSSRLSGNTDTQYF. The full variable domain, its missing parts supplied by reference TRBV7-2 and TRBJ2-3, is GAGVSQSPSNKVTEKGKDVELRCDPISGHTALYWYRQSLGQGLEFLIYFQGNSAPDKSGLPSDRFSAERTGGSVSTLTIQRTQQEDSAVYLCASSSRLSGNTDTQYFGPGTRLTVL.

Worth noting for this clone: The junction shows a germline mismatch at one end, possibly a read error. The chain carries TRBV5-1 and TRBJ2-3; 11 nucleotides agree with TRBD2. Germline-derived CDR1 and CDR2 are SGHRS and YFSETQ. CDR3 length equals 14 residues. The chain's CDR3 is CASRLAGVTDTQDF. CDR3 DNA: TGCGCCAGCAGACTAGCGGGGGTAACAGATACGCAGGATTTT.